Each of the 16 T cell receptor beta chains below was sequenced from the same sample in a study of OX40 agonist ivuxolimab in advanced cancers. Here immunoSEQ multiplex PCR was the method, and the copy in TCRdb shows in-frame clones only, minus some. Here the sample spans 90,000 to 95,000 clones, roughly 86% being singletons. This specimen was CD4+ or CD8+ T cells sorted from blood, taken in a trial of the OX40 agonist ivuxolimab. The source of these receptors is an adult with an advanced solid tumor such as melanoma, head and neck, liver or kidney cancer.

This clone was seen only once. The rearrangement joins TRBV7-7 to TRBJ2-7, with 14 nucleotides matching TRBD2. Per germline, CDR1 SSHAT and CDR2 FNYEAQ (reference sequence). There are 15 residues in the CDR3. CDR3 amino acids: CASSLGLAGAYEQYV. DNA for the CDR3: TGTGCTAGCAGCTTGGGACTAGCGGGAGCCTACGAGCAGTACGTC.

This chain links TRBV28 with TRBJ1-5; TRBD1 agrees at 7 bases. The CDR3 runs to 16 residues. Germline V CDR1 and CDR2: MDHEN, SYDVKM. Trimming at V came to 3 bases and at J to 2 bases, leaving 7 bases not matched to a gene. The DNA of the CDR3 is TGTGCCAGCAGTTTCCAGGGGACAGCACGCAATCAGCCCCAGCATTTT. Translating it yields CASSFQGTARNQPQHF.

J is TRBJ1-1 and V is TRBV5-6; D gene uncertain. The length of the CDR3 is 14 residues. V lost 4 bases and J 0 bases, leaving 10 bases between the germline ends. Germline values: CDR1 SGHDT, CDR2 YYEEEE. The CDR3 here is CASSRTVLNTEAFF. The CDR3 coding sequence is TGTGCCAGCAGCAGGACCGTGCTGAACACTGAAGCTTTCTTT. Variable domain in full (rest from reference TRBV5-6 and TRBJ1-1): DAGVTQSPTHLIKTRGQQVTLRCSPKSGHDTVSWYQQALGQGPQFIFQYYEEEERQRGNFPDRFSGHQFPNYSSELNVNALLLGDSALYLCASSRTVLNTEAFFGQGTRLTVV.

This chain uses TRBV5-1 with TRBJ1-3; maybe TRBD1 (6 bases). Trimming removed 4 bases from V and 0 bases from J, with 11 bases in between. Germline V CDR1 and CDR2: SGHRS, YFSETQ. CDR3 length equals 15 residues. The CDR3 is CASSASGASGNTIYF. The CDR3, as DNA: TGCGCCAGCAGCGCATCAGGGGCCTCTGGAAACACCATATATTTT.

The chain combines TRBV19 with TRBJ2-7; the match to TRBD1 covers 7 bases. CDR3 length: 12 residues. J lost 7 bases, V lost 3 bases, and 3 bases had no gene match. Germline values: CDR1 LNHDA, CDR2 SQIVND (reference sequence). The CDR3: CASSMLTGEQYF. CDR3 DNA: TGTGCCAGTAGTATGTTGACAGGGGAGCAGTACTTC.

The gene calls are TRBV28 and TRBJ1-2; D is unresolved. CDR3 size: 11 residues. Germline-derived CDR1 and CDR2 are MDHEN and SYDVKM. Deletions cut 4 bases from V and 6 bases from J, with 6 bases between. The CDR3 sequence is CASSWSDGYTF. The CDR3 DNA reads as TGTGCCAGCAGTTGGTCGGATGGCTACACCTTC.

A remark on this clone: The same CDR3 also results from other DNA sequences found in this sample. This chain uses TRBV10-1 with TRBJ1-2, with D unclear. The CDR3 sequence is 13 residues long. V was pared by 0 bases and J by 5 bases, with 7 bases between. The V gene's germline CDR1 is WNHNN and CDR2 SYGVQD (reference sequence). The CDR3 loop is CASSESGGYGYTF. CDR3 DNA sequence: TGCGCCAGCAGTGAGTCGGGAGGTTATGGCTACACCTTC.

The chain is built from TRBV5-4 and TRBJ1-4; TRBD1 might be the D (5 bases). The CDR3 sequence is 14 residues long. Germline CDR1 and CDR2: SGHNT and YYREEE (reference sequence). Deletions cut 2 bases from V and 7 bases from J, with 12 bases between. The CDR3 loop is CASSFPGSGEKLFF. In nucleotides, the CDR3 is TGTGCCAGCAGCTTCCCAGGGAGCGGTGAAAAACTGTTTTTT.

The genes are TRBV9 and TRBJ2-2, with D perhaps matching TRBD2 (7 bases). This CDR3 spans 15 amino acids. Germline CDR1 reads SGDLS; CDR2 reads YYNGEE. The ends were cut back, 0 bases at V and 6 bases at J, with 12 bases in the middle. DNA for the CDR3: TGTGCCAGCAGCGTAGGGCCGGGGGGCCCCGGGGAGCTGTTTTTT. This encodes CASSVGPGGPGELFF.

J is TRBJ1-1 and V is TRBV6-1, with TRBD1 as a possible D gene (5 bases). V lost 6 bases, J lost 11 bases, and 25 bases lay in between. There are 15 residues in the CDR3. CDR1 is MNHNS and CDR2 is SASEGT in the germline V gene. CDR3 bases: TGTGCCAGCAGCGTTAGTCAGGGCAGTATTGGTGGGGCTTTCTTT. Its protein product is CASSVSQGSIGGAFF.

This chain joins TRBV6-1 and TRBJ2-3, with a tentative D call TRBD2 (6 bases). The V and J ends lost 3 bases and 2 bases respectively, with 15 bases between them. CDR3 size: 16 residues. Per the germline V gene, CDR1 is MNHNS and CDR2 is SASEGT. Here the CDR3 reads CASSDQSGLFTDTQYF. Written as DNA, the CDR3 is TGTGCCAGCAGTGACCAATCGGGACTGTTCACAGATACGCAGTATTTT.

The chain is built from TRBV6-5 and TRBJ2-7; D may be TRBD1 (6 bases). The CDR3 is 14 amino acids. V lost 0 bases to trimming and J lost 5 bases, with 11 bases between them. Germline CDR1 reads MNHEY; CDR2 reads SVGAGI. CDR3 region: CASSYSRRGHEQYF. Written as DNA, the CDR3 is TGTGCCAGCAGTTACTCGCGCAGGGGTCACGAGCAGTACTTC.

V and J are TRBV2 and TRBJ2-7; a possible D gene is TRBD2 (6 bases). There are 14 residues in the CDR3. Between the trimmed V and J ends, which lost 4 bases and 2 bases, there was a span of 12 bases. CDR1 is SNHLY, CDR2 FYNNEI, per germline. CDR3: CASSAPGDPYEQYF. The CDR3 region has the DNA TGTGCCAGCAGTGCCCCGGGAGACCCCTACGAGCAGTACTTC.

This chain uses TRBV13 with TRBJ1-1; 7 positions agree with TRBD1. Germline V lookup: CDR1 PRHDT, CDR2 FYEKMQ (reference sequence). V dropped 0 bases and J dropped 0; count of bases not matched to a gene: 1. The CDR3 loop spans 15 amino acids. Written as DNA, the CDR3 is TGTGCCAGCAGCTTAGGACAGGGGTTGAACACTGAAGCTTTCTTT. Encoded protein: CASSLGQGLNTEAFF.

The chain employs TRBV7-6 and TRBJ2-3; D perhaps matches TRBD2 (6 bases). V was shortened by 3 bases and J by 4 bases, with 20 bases between the two germline ends. The CDR3 totals 17 residues. Germline V gives CDR1 SGHVS, CDR2 FNYEAQ. The CDR3 protein is CASSLGRLVAVSDTQYF. In DNA form, the CDR3 reads TGTGCCAGCAGCTTGGGGAGACTAGTTGCGGTCTCAGATACGCAGTATTTT. The full variable domain, with the rest looked up from reference TRBV7-6 and TRBJ2-3, is GAGVSQSPRYKVTKRGQDVALRCDPISGHVSLYWYRQALGQGPEFLTYFNYEAQQDKSGLPNDRFSAERPEGSISTLTIQRTEQRDSAMYRCASSLGRLVAVSDTQYFGPGTRLTVL.

This chain links TRBV30 with TRBJ1-5; no clear D gene. V was cut by 1 base and J by 2 bases, with 9 bases left in between. The CDR3 has 14 amino acids. CDR1 GTSNPN and CDR2 SVGIG come from the germline V gene (reference sequence). The CDR3 region is CAWSAGWGNQPQHF. CDR3 bases: TGTGCCTGGAGTGCGGGCTGGGGCAATCAGCCCCAGCATTTT.